These 16 T cell receptor beta chains originate from one sample sequenced in a study of cytomegalovirus exposure and HLA in healthy donors. Primers: 60 Vbeta forward and 13 Jbeta reverse. Repertoires were generated with immunoSEQ multiplex PCR, while TCRdb's copy carries only in-frame clones and drops some. The sample has 150,000 to 250,000 clones, roughly 85% seen once. The sample comprised PBMCs. The receptors stem from a woman in her 30s in good health and CMV-seropositive.

The rearrangement uses TRBV6-1 and TRBJ1-5, with TRBD1 identical over 7 bases. Unmatched junction bases numbered 10, after V lost 3 bases and J lost 2 bases. The CDR3 extends over 17 amino acids. CDR1 is MNHNS, CDR2 SASEGT, per germline. The CDR3 spells CASSESSGTVGNQPQHF. The CDR3, as DNA: TGTGCCAGCAGTGAGTCTTCCGGGACAGTCGGCAATCAGCCCCAGCATTTT.

The chain carries TRBV6-6 and TRBJ1-6; 7 bases fit TRBD1. CDR1 is MNHNY, CDR2 SVGAGI, per germline (reference sequence). The CDR3 length is 16 residues. After removal of 5 bases from V and 7 bases from J, the junction contained 11 bases not matched to a gene. The CDR3 sequence is CASSGDSQSYNSPLHF. The CDR3 bases are TGTGCCAGCAGTGGGGACAGCCAGTCATACAATTCACCCCTCCACTTT.

The chain links TRBV27 to TRBJ1-5; 8 positions agree with TRBD1. Germline V CDR1 and CDR2: MNHEY, SMNVEV (reference sequence). This CDR3 is built from 15 residues. After removal of 6 bases from V and 2 bases from J, the junction contained 6 bases not matched to a gene. The CDR3 loop is CASSDSTGGNQPQHF. CDR3 nucleotide sequence: TGTGCCAGCAGCGACTCGACAGGGGGCAATCAGCCCCAGCATTTT.

V is TRBV25-1 and J is TRBJ2-1; the match to TRBD2 covers 12 bases. V was pared by 1 base and J by 4 bases, with 8 bases of the junction left unmatched. From germline, CDR1 is MGHDK and CDR2 SYGVNS. The CDR3 runs 18 residues. As DNA, the CDR3 is TGTGCCAGCAGTGAATCGTCTCCTGGACTAGCGGGGTACAATGAGCAGTTCTTC. Its protein is CASSESSPGLAGYNEQFF.

The chain links TRBV5-8 to TRBJ1-1, with D hard to call. The CDR3 has 13 amino acids. The ends were cut back, 4 bases at V and 0 bases at J, with 7 bases in the middle. CDR1 SGHTS and CDR2 YDEGEE come from the germline V gene. The CDR3 is CASSTVVNTEAFF. CDR3 sequence (DNA): TGTGCCAGCAGCACTGTAGTGAACACTGAAGCTTTCTTT.

The chain couples TRBV7-2 to TRBJ2-1; D is possibly TRBD1 (5 bases). Germline V gene data show CDR1 as SGHTA and CDR2 as FQGNSA. The CDR3 runs 15 residues. V lost 5 bases and J 3 bases, leaving 14 bases between the germline ends. CDR3 loop: CASSLAGSYYNEQFF. CDR3 DNA: TGTGCCAGCAGCCTCGCAGGGTCCTACTACAATGAGCAGTTCTTC.

V gene TRBV19 combines with J gene TRBJ1-4, with 8 bases fitting TRBD1. The CDR3 totals 18 residues. With V trimmed by 4 bases and J by 0 bases, 10 bases remained unmatched. Germline V lookup: CDR1 LNHDA, CDR2 SQIVND (reference sequence). CDR3 sequence reads: CASSKVPGQVATNEKLFF. The CDR3 DNA follows: TGTGCCAGTAGTAAGGTCCCGGGACAGGTTGCAACTAATGAAAAACTGTTTTTT.

The chain recombines TRBV7-9 with TRBJ2-1; 9 bases match TRBD1. The length of the CDR3 is 15 residues. The junction had 9 bases not matched to a gene; V was cut back by 5 bases and J by 7 bases. CDR1 and CDR2 from the germline V gene are SEHNR and FQNEAQ (reference sequence). In DNA, the CDR3 is TGTGCCAGCAGCGCCGTAAGGACAGGGGCGAATGAGCAGTTCTTC. Protein sequence: CASSAVRTGANEQFF.

This clone was counted between two and nine times. V gene TRBV5-4 combines with J gene TRBJ1-1; 8 bases are a match to TRBD1. The germline gives CDR1 SGHNT, CDR2 YYREEE (reference sequence). The CDR3 length is 15 residues. The V and J ends lost 3 bases and 0 bases, in that order; junction bases with no gene match: 4. This CDR3 reads CASSYDRGMNTEAFF. DNA of the CDR3: TGTGCCAGCAGCTATGACAGGGGAATGAACACTGAAGCTTTCTTT.

The chain is built from TRBV27 and TRBJ1-6; possibly TRBD1 for D (6 bases). Per germline, CDR1 MNHEY and CDR2 SMNVEV (reference sequence). This CDR3 region has 12 residues. V was clipped by 7 bases and J by 7 bases, with 8 bases between them. This CDR3 reads CASNTGNSPLHF. CDR3 DNA sequence: TGTGCCAGCAATACAGGGAATTCACCCCTCCACTTT.

The V call is TRBV30, the J call TRBJ1-2, with a possible D match to TRBD1 (5 bases). Trimming pared 1 base from V and 6 bases from J, leaving 9 bases between. In germline, CDR1 is GTSNPN, CDR2 SVGIG (reference sequence). The CDR3 spans 12 residues. The CDR3 protein is CAWSGGGDGYTF. The CDR3 DNA reads as TGTGCCTGGAGTGGGGGCGGCGATGGCTACACCTTC.

The V and J genes are TRBV5-1 and TRBJ1-1; D perhaps matches TRBD1 (5 bases). V gave up 2 bases and J gave up 2 bases, with 16 bases separating them. CDR3 length: 16 amino acids. Germline loops: CDR1 SGHRS, CDR2 YFSETQ. The CDR3 sequence is CASSFLLAGGNTEAFF. CDR3 nucleotide sequence: TGCGCCAGCAGCTTCCTCCTCGCGGGGGGAAACACTGAAGCTTTCTTT. The whole variable domain, filled in from reference TRBV5-1 and TRBJ1-1, reads KAGVTQTPRYLIKTRGQQVTLSCSPISGHRSVSWYQQTPGQGLQFLFEYFSETQRNKGNFPGRFSGRQFSNSRSEMNVSTLELGDSALYLCASSFLLAGGNTEAFFGQGTRLTVV.

This chain joins TRBV5-1 and TRBJ2-7; TRBD1 is a possible D gene (6 bases). This CDR3 comprises 14 residues. Germline V CDR1 and CDR2: SGHRS, YFSETQ. V gave up 6 bases and J gave up 2 bases, with 15 bases separating them. This CDR3 is CASTEQGGPYEQYF. The DNA for the CDR3 is TGCGCCAGCACGGAACAGGGTGGCCCCTACGAGCAGTACTTC.

This chain connects TRBV4-3 to TRBJ1-1; D is possibly TRBD1 (6 bases). V dropped 0 bases and J dropped 4 bases, with 15 bases sitting between them. Germline lookup yields CDR1 LGHNA and CDR2 YSLEER. The CDR3 is 16 amino acids. The CDR3 is CASSQERQVSLTEAFF. The CDR3 DNA reads TGCGCCAGCAGCCAAGAGAGACAGGTTTCCCTCACTGAAGCTTTCTTT.

The V and J genes are TRBV27 and TRBJ2-1, with TRBD2 matching over 9 bases. The germline CDR1 and CDR2 sequences are MNHEY and SMNVEV (reference sequence). V shed 5 bases, J shed 4 bases, and the junction held 9 bases outside the gene matches. The CDR3 is 16 amino acids. This CDR3 reads CASSPAGGSGYNEQFF. CDR3 nucleotides: TGTGCCAGCAGTCCCGCGGGGGGGTCCGGTTACAATGAGCAGTTCTTC.

The genes are TRBV7-2 and TRBJ1-6, with 11 positions matching TRBD1. CDR1 and CDR2 (germline): SGHTA, FQGNSA. The CDR3 covers 16 residues. V was clipped by 3 bases and J by 8 bases; unmatched bases: 6. The DNA of the CDR3 is TGTGCCAGCAGCTTCGCCACGGGACAGGGGGATTCACCCCTCCACTTT. This translates into CASSFATGQGDSPLHF. Variable domain in full (rest from reference TRBV7-2 and TRBJ1-6): GAGVSQSPSNKVTEKGKDVELRCDPISGHTALYWYRQSLGQGLEFLIYFQGNSAPDKSGLPSDRFSAERTGGSVSTLTIQRTQQEDSAVYLCASSFATGQGDSPLHFGNGTRLTVT.